Ten or more counts support the clone carrying this T cell receptor beta chain. Preparing the TCRbeta library involved the use of unique molecular identifiers. Via MiXCR, TCRdb re-called the PCR reads, giving one row per CDR3 protein. The data show around 200,000 distinct CDR3 sequences, 7.5% to 9.5% seen once. The data are from a study of T-cell reconstitution after alpha-beta-depleted transplantation in children. CDR3 length: 13 amino acids. V was clipped by 0 bases and J by 4 bases; unmatched bases: 1. Germline loops: CDR1 DFQATT, CDR2 SNEGSKA (reference sequence). The V gene is TRBV20-1, the J gene TRBJ1-1; 8 bases align to TRBD1. The sequences come from PBMCs, mostly from graft donor cells, collected 360 days after TCRalphabeta/CD19-depleted stem cell transplant. The clonotype comes from a male patient between 2 and 10 years old who had a stem cell transplant for acute myeloid leukemia, so the T cells may come from the graft donor. Written as DNA, the CDR3 is TGCAGTGCTAGAGAACAGGGGGGCACTGAAGCTTTCTTT. Translating gives CSAREQGGTEAFF.